This TCR beta chain was recorded in a study of beta chain features in type 1 diabetes. Study background: The study examined around 100 million sorted cells across all samples.

Each sorted fraction was over 95% pure. Worth noting for this clone: Its antigen remains unknown.

The study reverse transcribed the entire isolated RNA, so it sequenced expressed TCRB transcripts. TCRdb's table, derived via immunoSEQ multiplex PCR, lists solely in-frame clones and lacks some. The data contain about 190,000 clones, approximately 8.4% of them singletons. Between the trimmed V and J ends, which lost 3 bases and 4 bases, there was a span of 11 bases. CDR1 is SGHVS, CDR2 FQNEAQ, per germline. This CDR3 is 14 amino acids long. Study observations and caveats: The study found fewer insertions and more deletions at VDJ junctions in type 1 diabetes patients. Whether TCRB rearrangement is influenced by HLA type went unresolved here. TCRB CDR3 length was moderately but significantly reduced in all four CD4+ subsets of Type 1 diabetes patients.

The chain joins TRBV7-8 to TRBJ2-3, with a weak D call TRBD1 (5 bases). The receptor comes from a young man with type 1 diabetes. Sequencing used central memory CD4+ T cells from blood. CDR3 region: CASSFTSGSDTQYF. In DNA, the CDR3 is TGTGCCAGCAGCTTTACTTCAGGGTCAGATACGCAGTATTTT.